The clone carrying this T cell receptor (beta chain) has more than one count but fewer than ten. From the 5' RACE reads, TCRdb called clonotypes with MiXCR, one entry per CDR3 protein. This repertoire shows more than 1.5 million distinct CDR3 sequences, around 29% found once; its top ten account for roughly 0.3%. V gave up 7 bases and J gave up 1 base; unmatched junction bases: 8. The CDR3 loop spans 16 amino acids. The entry originates in a study of identical twins. The sample consisted of cord blood. The rearrangement uses TRBV12-3 or TRBV12-4 and TRBJ1-4; TRBD1 matches at 8 bases. The sequence derives from a newborn girl in good health. CDR3 sequence (DNA): TGTGCCAGCAAGGCGCAGGGGGCGTTAACTAATGAAAAACTGTTTTTT. Encoded protein: CASKAQGALTNEKLFF.